Reported below is one T cell receptor beta chain. Its antigen is unidentified. TCRdb ran MiXCR on the 5' RACE reads and lists one entry per CDR3 protein. The data show over 200,000 distinct CDR3 sequences, around a tenth seen once. CDR1 is SGHTA and CDR2 is FQGNSA in the germline V gene. CDR3 length: 14 residues. V was clipped by 2 bases and J by 8 bases, with 12 bases between them. This sample was taken from a study of identical twins. Study-wide results and limits: Out-of-frame alpha sequences shared by twins were enriched for low generation probability. Compared with models, monozygotic twins showed more out-of-frame TCR alpha sharing.

The rearrangement uses TRBV7-2 and TRBJ2-2; tentatively, D is TRBD1 (5 bases). The TCR was taken from a woman between 18 and 30 years old in good health. Sequenced material: memory (CD45RO+) T cells sorted from blood. CDR3: CASSLKQAVGELFF. The CDR3, as DNA: TGTGCCAGCAGCTTAAAACAGGCTGTAGGGGAGCTGTTTTTT.